This T cell receptor beta chain comes out of a study of cytomegalovirus exposure and HLA in healthy donors. Study-wide findings and caveats: Later work found most CMV-associated TCR beta chains apparently HLA-restricted.

As concerns this clone: The antigen remains undetermined.

The CDR3 runs 15 residues. The V gene's germline CDR1 is MNHEY and CDR2 SMNVEV (reference sequence). The ends were cut back, 5 bases at V and 7 bases at J, with 20 bases in the middle. The primer mix had 60 Vbeta and 13 Jbeta primers. The method was immunoSEQ multiplex PCR; TCRdb's version includes in-frame clones alone and lacks a portion of them. This sample carries some 200,000 clones, with around 0.74% going to the ten biggest clones. V and J are TRBV27 and TRBJ1-1; D gene unclear. The TCR was taken from a boy younger than 18 in good health and CMV-seronegative. Sequencing used PBMCs. The CDR3 here is CASSAAMVRSSEAFF. The CDR3 DNA reads TGTGCCAGCAGTGCCGCTATGGTTCGAAGTAGTGAAGCTTTCTTT.